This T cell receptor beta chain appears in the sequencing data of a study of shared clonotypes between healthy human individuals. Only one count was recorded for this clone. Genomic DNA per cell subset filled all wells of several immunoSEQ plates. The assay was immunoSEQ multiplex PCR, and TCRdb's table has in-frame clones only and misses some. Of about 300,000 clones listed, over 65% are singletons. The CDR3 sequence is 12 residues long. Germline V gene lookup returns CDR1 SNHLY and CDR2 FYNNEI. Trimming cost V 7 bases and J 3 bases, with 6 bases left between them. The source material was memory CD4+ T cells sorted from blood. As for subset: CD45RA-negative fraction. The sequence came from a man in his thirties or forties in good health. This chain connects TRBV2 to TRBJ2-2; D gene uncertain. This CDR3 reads CASTPDTGELFF. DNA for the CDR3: TGTGCCAGCACCCCAGACACCGGGGAGCTGTTTTTT.